This entry lists 2 T cell receptor beta chains sequenced from one sample in a study of blood T cell repertoires in COVID-19. Clones were read by immunoSEQ multiplex PCR, and TCRdb kept only the in-frame ones, dropping some. This sample has approximately 210,000 clones, with around 82% found just once. Sequenced material: peripheral blood. These receptors came from a woman between 35 and 50 years old with active or convalescent COVID-19.

The V gene is TRBV7-8, the J gene TRBJ1-5; 9 bases fit TRBD1. CDR1 is SGHVS, CDR2 FQNEAQ, per germline. The CDR3 runs 15 residues. The trim removed 4 bases at V and 1 base at J, leaving 2 bases unmatched. The CDR3 here is CASSWDRESNQPQHF. As DNA, the CDR3 is TGTGCCAGCAGCTGGGACAGGGAAAGCAATCAGCCCCAGCATTTT.

J is TRBJ2-2 and V is TRBV7-3; D is unresolved. Germline-derived CDR1 and CDR2 are SGHTA and FQGTGA. Trimming took 3 bases from V and 5 from J, leaving 10 bases between them. The CDR3 totals 14 residues. The CDR3 loop is CASSLSTETGELFF. CDR3 coding DNA: TGTGCCAGCAGCTTGAGCACTGAGACCGGGGAGCTGTTTTTT.